A single sample is the source of the 24 T cell receptor beta chains below, sequenced in a study of cytomegalovirus exposure and HLA in healthy donors. Both 60 Vbeta primers and 13 Jbeta primers went into the PCR. Measured with immunoSEQ multiplex PCR; TCRdb has only the in-frame clones, and not every one. The sample lists under 100,000 clones; about 73% were seen once. The specimen sequenced was PBMCs. Receptors originate from a woman aged 50 to 60 in good health and CMV-seropositive.

This chain connects TRBV11-1 to TRBJ2-1; TRBD2 matches 7 bases. J lost 5 bases, V lost 4 bases, and 14 bases had no gene match. Germline V gene lookup returns CDR1 SGHAT and CDR2 FQDESV (reference sequence). This CDR3 has 17 residues. CDR3 residues: CASSWGGRATYNNEQFF. As DNA, the CDR3 is TGTGCCAGCAGCTGGGGGGGTCGGGCGACCTATAACAATGAGCAGTTCTTC. Filled out from reference TRBV11-1 and TRBJ2-1, the complete variable domain reads EAEVAQSPRYKITEKSQAVAFWCDPISGHATLYWYRQILGQGPELLVQFQDESVVDDSQLPKDRFSAERLKGVDSTLKIQPAELGDSAMYLCASSWGGRATYNNEQFFGPGTRLTVL.

In this sample, this clone turned up once. CDR3 protein: CASSSDRGLNTEAFF. The CDR3 DNA reads TGTGCCAGCAGCTCAGACAGGGGGCTGAACACTGAAGCTTTCTTT. The V call is TRBV7-9, the J call TRBJ1-1; 10 nucleotides line up with TRBD1. V lost 4 bases and J lost 0; bases outside the gene matches: 2. The CDR3 runs to 15 residues. Germline values: CDR1 SEHNR, CDR2 FQNEAQ (reference sequence).

The chain combines TRBV30 with TRBJ2-1, with 7 bases fitting TRBD2. Losses at the gene ends were 1 base for V and 8 bases for J; bases not matched to a gene: 5. Germline CDR1 reads GTSNPN; CDR2 reads SVGIG (reference sequence). This CDR3 is 13 amino acids long. The CDR3 loop is CAWSAGRLYEQFF. In nucleotides, the CDR3 is TGTGCCTGGAGTGCCGGGAGGCTATATGAGCAGTTCTTC.

This clone was counted a few times. The chain recombines TRBV28 with TRBJ2-1, with TRBD2 matching 7 bases. Trimming at V came to 10 bases and at J to 7 bases, leaving 13 bases not matched to a gene. CDR3 length: 14 amino acids. Germline CDR1 reads MDHEN; CDR2 reads SYDVKM. The CDR3 coding sequence is TGTGCCACCTCAACATTCGGGGGGAGGAATGAGCAGTTCTTC. Protein: CATSTFGGRNEQFF.

The chain combines TRBV11-2 with TRBJ2-7, with D possibly matching TRBD2 (6 bases). This CDR3 has 13 amino acids. The V gene lost 0 bases and the J gene lost 6 bases, with 9 bases spanning the gap. Germline-derived CDR1 and CDR2 are SGHAT and FQNNGV. The CDR3: CASSLEAGIEQYF. The CDR3 coding sequence is TGTGCCAGCAGCTTAGAGGCGGGAATCGAGCAGTACTTC.

With respect to this clone: An end of the junction does not agree with germline; a read error may underlie this. This rearrangement joins TRBV5-6 to TRBJ2-7; 10 bases map to TRBD2. In germline, CDR1 is SGHDT, CDR2 YYEEEE. The CDR3 is 16 amino acids. CDR3 coding DNA: TGTGCCAGCAGCTTGGTAGGGACTAGCGAAGTATACGAGCAGTCCTTC. Protein sequence: CASSLVGTSEVYEQSF. Complete variable domain (other parts from reference TRBV5-6 and TRBJ2-7): DAGVTQSPTHLIKTRGQQVTLRCSPKSGHDTVSWYQQALGQGPQFIFQYYEEEERQRGNFPDRFSGHQFPNYSSELNVNALLLGDSALYLCASSLVGTSEVYEQSFGPGTRLTVT.

This chain links TRBV15 with TRBJ2-1; D might be TRBD2 (6 bases). This CDR3 comprises 15 residues. V shed 0 bases and J shed 9 bases, with 15 bases lying between them. Germline assignment: CDR1 LNHNV and CDR2 YYDKDF (reference sequence). The CDR3 bases are TGTGCCACCAGCAGAGACTCAAACACGGGAGCTGAGCAGTTCTTC. Translated: CATSRDSNTGAEQFF. Using reference TRBV15 and TRBJ2-1 for the parts outside the CDR3, the full variable domain is DAMVIQNPRYQVTQFGKPVTLSCSQTLNHNVMYWYQQKSSQAPKLLFHYYDKDFNNEADTPDNFQSRRPNTSFCFLDIRSPGLGDTAMYLCATSRDSNTGAEQFFGPGTRLTVL.

The genes are TRBV5-1 and TRBJ1-1; D is ambiguous. The germline V gene has CDR1 SGHRS and CDR2 YFSETQ. Trimming pared 5 bases from V and 5 bases from J, leaving 10 bases between. The CDR3 covers 12 residues. CDR3 region: CASRSGWTEAFF. CDR3 nucleotides: TGCGCCAGCAGATCCGGGTGGACTGAAGCTTTCTTT.

The rearrangement uses TRBV11-2 and TRBJ2-7, with a weak D call TRBD2 (6 bases). CDR3 size: 15 residues. V shed 1 base and J shed 5 bases, with 15 bases lying between them. Per germline, CDR1 SGHAT and CDR2 FQNNGV. This CDR3 reads CASSLGGRRDHEQYF. The CDR3 DNA follows: TGTGCCAGCAGCTTAGGGGGGAGGAGGGACCACGAGCAGTACTTC. Drawing the rest from reference TRBV11-2 and TRBJ2-7, the complete variable domain is EAGVAQSPRYKIIEKRQSVAFWCNPISGHATLYWYQQILGQGPKLLIQFQNNGVVDDSQLPKDRFSAERLKGVDSTLKIQPAKLEDSAVYLCASSLGGRRDHEQYFGPGTRLTVT.

V gene TRBV5-1 combines with J gene TRBJ1-1, with 9 nucleotides matching TRBD1. The trim removed 5 bases at V and 4 bases at J, leaving 9 bases unmatched. The CDR3 totals 15 residues. CDR1 is SGHRS, CDR2 YFSETQ, per germline. In DNA form, the CDR3 reads TGCGCCAGCAGTTGGACAGGGGTCGGGAGCACTGAAGCTTTCTTT. It translates to CASSWTGVGSTEAFF.

A single count supports this clone. The chain couples TRBV11-1 to TRBJ2-5; possible D gene TRBD2, 7 bases. Germline CDR1 reads SGHAT; CDR2 reads FQDESV (reference sequence). The CDR3 runs 15 residues. The ends were cut back, 1 base at V and 3 bases at J, with 12 bases in the middle. CDR3 in DNA: TGTGCCAGCAGCTTAGAGGGGGGGACTGAAGAGACCCAGTACTTC. Encoded protein: CASSLEGGTEETQYF.

Concerning this clone itself: The junction differs from germline at one of its ends, possibly a read error. J is TRBJ2-1 and V is TRBV7-7; 10 bases agree with TRBD2. The CDR3 is 15 residues long. Germline CDR1 reads SSHAT; CDR2 reads FNYEAQ (reference sequence). Here the CDR3 reads CASSLSSGRYNEQFF. The DNA of the CDR3 is TGTGCTAGCAGCTTAAGTAGCGGGAGGTACAATGAGCAGTTCTTC.

The gene calls are TRBV19 and TRBJ2-3, with a weak D call TRBD1 (6 bases). V lost 4 bases and J 5 bases, leaving 19 bases between the germline ends. Germline V CDR1 and CDR2: LNHDA, SQIVND (reference sequence). The CDR3 contains 16 residues. The CDR3 sequence is CASSTDRHLAGDTQYF. DNA for the CDR3: TGTGCCAGTAGTACAGACAGGCATTTGGCGGGAGATACGCAGTATTTT.

This chain joins TRBV14 and TRBJ2-3, with D perhaps TRBD1 (7 bases). Germline lookup yields CDR1 SGHDN and CDR2 FVKESK. V dropped 4 bases and J dropped 2 bases, with 16 bases sitting between them. The CDR3 runs to 16 residues. The CDR3 region has the DNA TGTGCCAGCAGCCGGATACAGGGGACTCTCACAGATACGCAGTATTTT. It is translated as CASSRIQGTLTDTQYF.

The chain couples TRBV2 to TRBJ2-5; the D gene is possibly TRBD1 (6 bases). The J call may not be correct, given that the DNA end is closer to TRBJ2-7. The CDR3 covers 14 residues. Germline-derived CDR1 and CDR2 are SNHLY and FYNNEI. The CDR3 DNA follows: TGTGCCAGCAGTGTAGGACAGCTATACTACGAGCAGTACTTC. It codes for CASSVGQLYYEQYF.

This chain joins TRBV9 and TRBJ2-7; TRBD1 is a possible D gene (6 bases). V was cut by 4 bases and J by 2 bases, with 13 bases left in between. The V gene's germline CDR1 is SGDLS and CDR2 YYNGEE. This CDR3 contains 14 residues. DNA of the CDR3: TGTGCCAGCAGCAAGAGAACAGGGACCTACGAGCAGTACTTC. It encodes CASSKRTGTYEQYF.

J is TRBJ2-2 and V is TRBV10-3, with TRBD1 identical over 11 bases. Looked up from germline, CDR1 is ENHRY and CDR2 is SYGVKD. This CDR3 spans 15 amino acids. V gave up 6 bases and J gave up 8 bases; unmatched junction bases: 8. The CDR3 region has the DNA TGTGCCATCAGACCGGGACAGGGGGGCCAGGGGGAGCTGTTTTTT. It codes for CAIRPGQGGQGELFF.

This clone was seen once. V gene TRBV29-1 combines with J gene TRBJ2-4, with 8 bases identical to TRBD1. With 7 bases clipped from V and 8 bases from J, the junction kept 4 bases outside the gene matches. The germline CDR1 and CDR2 sequences are SQVTM and ANQGSEA. This CDR3 is built from 11 residues. In DNA, the CDR3 is TGCAGCGCTTGGACAGGGCACATTCAGTACTTC. Translation gives CSAWTGHIQYF. The full variable domain, completed using reference TRBV29-1 and TRBJ2-4, is SAVISQKPSRDICQRGTSLTIQCQVDSQVTMMFWYRQQPGQSLTLIATANQGSEATYESGFVIDKFPISRPNLTFSTLTVSNMSPEDSSIYLCSAWTGHIQYFGAGTRLSVL.

The chain recombines TRBV4-1 with TRBJ2-1; possible D gene TRBD2, 6 bases. The V end was cut by 1 base, the J end by 9 bases, with 16 bases between. Germline V gene data show CDR1 as MGHRA and CDR2 as YSYEKL. The CDR3 spans 15 residues. This CDR3 is CASSQGVSDGSEQFF. In DNA, the CDR3 is TGCGCCAGCAGCCAAGGGGTATCGGACGGGAGTGAGCAGTTCTTC.

J is TRBJ2-3 and V is TRBV29-1; 9 nucleotides align to TRBD1. The ends lost 6 bases at V and 3 bases at J; junction bases unmatched: 4. This CDR3 is 13 amino acids long. CDR1 and CDR2 from the germline V gene are SQVTM and ANQGSEA. The DNA for the CDR3 is TGCAGCGTGGGACAGGGTACGACAGATACGCAGTATTTT. It translates to CSVGQGTTDTQYF.

The V and J genes are TRBV19 and TRBJ2-1; tentative D call: TRBD1 (6 bases). CDR1 and CDR2 from the germline V gene are LNHDA and SQIVND (reference sequence). The CDR3 is 14 amino acids. Trimming cost V 3 bases and J 4 bases, with 10 bases left between them. The CDR3 DNA sequence: TGTGCCAGTAGTATCCTCCAGGGGTACAATGAGCAGTTCTTC. Translating gives CASSILQGYNEQFF.

The rearrangement joins TRBV7-2 to TRBJ2-3; 12 bases agree with TRBD2. Germline values: CDR1 SGHTA, CDR2 FQGNSA. The CDR3 loop spans 14 amino acids. The ends lost 6 bases at V and 7 bases at J; junction bases unmatched: 5. Written as DNA, the CDR3 is TGTGCCAGCAGGACTAGCGGGAGCGTGTATACGCAGTATTTT. As protein: CASRTSGSVYTQYF. The entire variable domain, with the rest obtained from reference TRBV7-2 and TRBJ2-3, is as follows: GAGVSQSPSNKVTEKGKDVELRCDPISGHTALYWYRQSLGQGLEFLIYFQGNSAPDKSGLPSDRFSAERTGGSVSTLTIQRTQQEDSAVYLCASRTSGSVYTQYFGPGTRLTVL.

The chain has TRBV2 and TRBJ1-1, with D possibly being TRBD1 (5 bases). The CDR3 is 12 residues long. The germline CDR1 and CDR2 sequences are SNHLY and FYNNEI. Trimming took 8 bases from V and 4 from J, leaving 11 bases between them. CDR3 loop: CASSKGSTEAFF. CDR3 bases: TGTGCCAGCTCGAAGGGGTCCACTGAAGCTTTCTTT.

The rearrangement uses TRBV6-6 and TRBJ1-5; maybe TRBD1 (6 bases). In germline, CDR1 is MNHNY, CDR2 SVGAGI (reference sequence). The V end lost 5 bases, the J end lost 6 bases, and 8 bases lay between the germline ends. This CDR3 has 12 residues. The CDR3 nucleotides read TGTGCCAGCAGTGTACAGGGTCAGCCCCAGCATTTT. As protein: CASSVQGQPQHF.